This TCR beta chain was sequenced for a study of cytomegalovirus exposure and HLA in healthy donors. Overall study context: Of the donors genotyped, approximately 410 in all, 65% to 90% fell in the Caucasian-associated ancestry cluster.

Amplification used 60 Vbeta primers and 13 Jbeta primers. The data were produced by immunoSEQ multiplex PCR, yet TCRdb's version contains in-frame clones alone and is incomplete. The data show about 99,000 clones, with around 80% seen just once and roughly 1.9% held by the top ten. Worth noting for this clone: No antigen is known for it.

The CDR3 length is 12 residues. The germline CDR1 and CDR2 sequences are MDHEN and SYDVKM. Trimming pared 8 bases from V and 6 bases from J, leaving 13 bases between. General study results and limits: In a later analysis, parvovirus B19, influenza, CMV and Epstein-Barr virus appeared linked to several top co-occurrence clusters.

The V gene is TRBV28, the J gene TRBJ1-2; D is ambiguous. This clonotype was obtained from a woman between 40 and 50 years old in good health and CMV-seronegative. The source material was PBMCs. Written as DNA, the CDR3 is TGTGCCAGCTTAACAGCAAGAGATGGCTACACCTTC. Residues: CASLTARDGYTF.